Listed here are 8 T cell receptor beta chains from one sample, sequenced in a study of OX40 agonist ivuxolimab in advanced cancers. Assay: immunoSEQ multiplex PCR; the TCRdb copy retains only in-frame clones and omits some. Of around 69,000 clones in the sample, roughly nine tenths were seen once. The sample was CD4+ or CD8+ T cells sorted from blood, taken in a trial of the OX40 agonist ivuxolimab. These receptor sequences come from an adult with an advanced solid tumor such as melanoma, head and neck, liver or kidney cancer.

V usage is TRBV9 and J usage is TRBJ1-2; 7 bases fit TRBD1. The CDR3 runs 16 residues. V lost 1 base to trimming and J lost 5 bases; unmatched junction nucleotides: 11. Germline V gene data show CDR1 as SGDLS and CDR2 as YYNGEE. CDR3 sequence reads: CASSVHAGGDIYGYTF. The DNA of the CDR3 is TGTGCCAGCAGCGTACACGCAGGGGGGGATATTTATGGCTACACCTTC.

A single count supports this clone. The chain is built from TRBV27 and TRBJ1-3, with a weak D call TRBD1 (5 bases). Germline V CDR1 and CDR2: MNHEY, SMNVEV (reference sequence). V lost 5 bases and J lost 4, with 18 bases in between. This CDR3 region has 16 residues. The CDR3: CASSPSIGAGGNTIYF. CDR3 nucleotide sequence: TGTGCCAGCAGTCCCTCGATAGGGGCAGGGGGAAACACCATATATTTT.

The CDR3 spells CASSAGGNGNTIYF. Here the CDR3 DNA reads TGTGCCAGCAGCGCAGGGGGAAACGGAAACACCATATATTTT. The gene calls are TRBV9 and TRBJ1-3; 7 bases are a match to TRBD1. From germline, CDR1 is SGDLS and CDR2 YYNGEE. The CDR3 runs to 14 residues. With 3 bases clipped from V and 4 bases from J, the junction kept 4 bases outside the gene matches.

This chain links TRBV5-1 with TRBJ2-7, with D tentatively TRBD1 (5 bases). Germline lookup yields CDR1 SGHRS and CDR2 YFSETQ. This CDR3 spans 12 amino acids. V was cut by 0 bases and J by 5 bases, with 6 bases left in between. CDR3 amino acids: CASSLVRDEQYF. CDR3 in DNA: TGCGCCAGCAGCTTGGTCAGGGACGAGCAGTACTTC.

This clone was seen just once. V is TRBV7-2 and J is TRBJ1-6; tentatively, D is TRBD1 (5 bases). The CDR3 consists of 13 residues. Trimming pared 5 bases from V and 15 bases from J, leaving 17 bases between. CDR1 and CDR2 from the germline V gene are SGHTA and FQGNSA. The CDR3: CASSPMGRQLLHF. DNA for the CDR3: TGTGCCAGCAGCCCCATGGGACGGCAACTCCTCCACTTT.

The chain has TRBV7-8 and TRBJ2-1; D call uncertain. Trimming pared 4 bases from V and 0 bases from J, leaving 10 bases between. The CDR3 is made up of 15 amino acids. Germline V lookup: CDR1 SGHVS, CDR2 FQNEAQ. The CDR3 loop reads CASSSPRGSYNEQFF. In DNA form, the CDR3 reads TGTGCCAGCAGCTCACCTCGAGGCTCCTACAATGAGCAGTTCTTC.

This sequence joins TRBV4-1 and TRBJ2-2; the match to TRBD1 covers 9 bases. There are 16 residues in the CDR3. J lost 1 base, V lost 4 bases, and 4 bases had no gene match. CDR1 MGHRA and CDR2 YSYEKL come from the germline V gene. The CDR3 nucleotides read TGCGCCAGCAGCCGGTTGGGACAGGGGAACACCGGGGAGCTGTTTTTT. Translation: CASSRLGQGNTGELFF.

CDR3 residues: CASSPGTVMNTEAFF. In nucleotides, the CDR3 is TGTGCCAGCAGCCCTGGGACGGTGATGAACACTGAAGCTTTCTTT. This chain links TRBV11-2 with TRBJ1-1; TRBD1 might be the D (5 bases). The germline gives CDR1 SGHAT, CDR2 FQNNGV. The CDR3 sequence is 15 residues long. V was clipped by 5 bases and J by 0 bases, with 13 bases between them.